Presented here are 30 T cell receptor beta chains from one specimen sequenced in a study of T cells after yellow fever vaccination (dated by TCRdb to the late 2010s). Explained via the paper, the treatment or condition label denotes: live attenuated yellow fever vaccine strain. Library preparation employed 5' RACE. The listed sequencing device is Illumina NovaSeq 6000. TCRdb reprocessed the public reads (quality trimming at Q25 with fastp, clone calling with MiXCR) and kept in-frame beta chains. Rows are combined by CDR3 protein, so each entry shows the most common genes and DNA. Present in this sample are about 170,000 distinct CDR3 sequences, about 11% of which were seen just once. The ten largest account for 36% of the sample. Here the sequenced sample was CD8+ T cells sorted from PBMCs, taken 15 days after the yellow fever booster vaccination. The receptors here all came from a man aged 18 to 29 who received the YFV17D yellow fever vaccine.

The table lists this clonotype with many counts. The rearrangement uses TRBV12-3 or TRBV12-4 and TRBJ2-7; the D is unclear. The CDR3 covers 14 residues. V lost 3 bases and J 2 bases, leaving 11 bases between the germline ends. CDR3 bases: TGTGCCAGCAGTTTCGGGCGGACCACCTACGAGCAGTACTTC. Residues: CASSFGRTTYEQYF.

This clonotype was counted many times. A junction end diverges from the germline sequence, so it may reflect a read error. The chain couples TRBV7-7 to TRBJ2-5; possible D gene TRBD2, 6 bases. This CDR3 is built from 16 residues. Germline assignment: CDR1 SSHAT and CDR2 FNYEAQ (reference sequence). The CDR3 spells CASSLLFGEVEETQYF. For the CDR3, the DNA is TGTGCTAGCAGCTTACTCTTTGGGGAGGTAGAAGAGACCCAGTACTTC.

This clonotype was detected a few times. The chain links TRBV3-1 to TRBJ1-1; D is ambiguous. Trimming pared 0 bases from V and 6 bases from J, leaving 17 bases between. The CDR3 consists of 16 residues. The germline V gene has CDR1 LGHDT and CDR2 YNNKEL (reference sequence). The CDR3 sequence: CASSQDSGDPIAEAFF. CDR3 bases: TGTGCCAGCAGCCAAGATTCTGGCGACCCGATTGCTGAAGCTTTCTTT.

The V call is TRBV11-3, the J call TRBJ2-3; D unclear. V was trimmed by 5 bases and J by 4 bases, leaving 10 bases between them. CDR1 and CDR2 (germline): SGHNT, YENEEA. This CDR3 region has 13 residues. CDR3 coding DNA: TGTGCCAGCAGCCCCACCGCTCCAGATACGCAGTATTTT. Translating it yields CASSPTAPDTQYF.

The sample holds a few counts of this clonotype. The J gene is TRBJ1-1, the V gene TRBV3-1; TRBD1 matches 8 bases. J lost 4 bases, V lost 6 bases, and 10 bases had no gene match. Germline values: CDR1 LGHDT, CDR2 YNNKEL (reference sequence). The CDR3 loop spans 15 amino acids. The CDR3 region has the DNA TGTGCCAGCAGTCTTAGCGGCAGGGGGCTCACTGAAGCTTTCTTT. Translating it yields CASSLSGRGLTEAFF.

J is TRBJ2-3 and V is TRBV7-2; TRBD1 matches at 7 bases. This CDR3 comprises 16 residues. Germline CDR1 is SGHTA and CDR2 is FQGNSA. The J segment lost 4 bases and the V segment lost 2 bases, leaving 9 bases of the junction unmatched. CDR3 nucleotide sequence: TGTGCCAGCAGCTTATCTCGGACAGGTGTCCCAGATACGCAGTATTTT. Translated: CASSLSRTGVPDTQYF.

This clonotype has a count of ten or more. CDR3: CASSLTGQGNTEAFF. CDR3 nucleotides: TGCGCCAGCAGCCTTACAGGACAGGGGAACACTGAAGCTTTCTTT. The chain has TRBV4-1 and TRBJ1-1; 8 bases line up with TRBD1. Germline V gene data show CDR1 as MGHRA and CDR2 as YSYEKL. The CDR3 has 15 residues. V shed 4 bases and J 1 base; nucleotides not matched to a gene: 5.

The rearrangement joins TRBV4-3 to TRBJ1-3, with no clear D. Trimming stripped 2 bases from V and 0 bases from J, with 8 bases between. Germline CDR1 reads LGHNA; CDR2 reads YSLEER. The CDR3 runs 15 residues. CDR3 nucleotide sequence: TGCGCCAGCAGCCAAACATGGATCTCTGGAAACACCATATATTTT. This translates into CASSQTWISGNTIYF.

J is TRBJ2-2 and V is TRBV5-6; perhaps TRBD2 as D (6 bases). V dropped 6 bases and J dropped 4 bases, with 16 bases sitting between them. CDR1 and CDR2 (germline): SGHDT, YYEEEE. The CDR3 loop spans 15 amino acids. CDR3 nucleotides: TGTGCCAGCAAAATGGCGCGGGGTCGCACCGGGGAGCTGTTTTTT. The encoded protein is CASKMARGRTGELFF.

The chain recombines TRBV7-9 with TRBJ2-4; D perhaps matches TRBD2 (5 bases). V gave up 2 bases and J gave up 1 base, with 6 bases separating them. This CDR3 is built from 14 residues. Germline lookup yields CDR1 SEHNR and CDR2 FQNEAQ (reference sequence). The CDR3: CASSLRGAKNIQYF. As DNA, the CDR3 is TGTGCCAGCAGCTTAAGAGGGGCCAAAAACATTCAGTACTTC.

This chain joins TRBV7-9 and TRBJ1-1; D gene unclear. Trimming took off 5 bases at V and 6 bases at J, with 10 bases between the two ends. Germline V gene lookup returns CDR1 SEHNR and CDR2 FQNEAQ (reference sequence). The CDR3 spans 12 residues. This CDR3 is CASSLGWPEAFF. The DNA for the CDR3 is TGTGCCAGCAGCCTCGGGTGGCCTGAAGCTTTCTTT.

The V and J genes are TRBV2 and TRBJ2-1, with D unresolved. The CDR3 is made up of 11 amino acids. Germline V gene data show CDR1 as SNHLY and CDR2 as FYNNEI. V lost 4 bases to trimming and J lost 12 bases, with 10 bases between them. In nucleotides, the CDR3 is TGTGCCAGCAGTGGAGATCCGGGGCAGTTCTTC. This encodes CASSGDPGQFF.

This clonotype was seen more than once but under ten times. The J gene is TRBJ2-5, the V gene TRBV5-8, with 9 bases identical to TRBD2. The CDR3 spans 16 residues. J gave up 2 bases and V 4 bases, and 9 bases lay outside the gene matches. Per germline, CDR1 SGHTS and CDR2 YDEGEE. CDR3 region: CASSRRSGGPQETQYF. In DNA form, the CDR3 reads TGTGCCAGCAGCCGCCGAAGCGGGGGGCCACAAGAGACCCAGTACTTC. The variable domain in full, with the rest retrieved from reference TRBV5-8 and TRBJ2-5, is EAGVTQSPTHLIKTRGQQATLRCSPISGHTSVYWYQQALGLGLQFLLWYDEGEERNRGNFPPRFSGRQFPNYSSELNVNALELEDSALYLCASSRRSGGPQETQYFGPGTRLLVL.

In regard to this clonotype: This may be a read error, as it is one base from a much larger clone. The rearrangement joins TRBV7-2 to TRBJ1-6, with TRBD1 as a possible D gene (6 bases). The CDR3 contains 15 residues. V was clipped by 5 bases and J by 9 bases, with 17 bases between them. Per the germline V gene, CDR1 is SGHTA and CDR2 is FQGNSA. This CDR3 reads CASSPGVGAVSPLHF. As DNA, the CDR3 is TGTGCCAGCAGCCCAGGGGTAGGGGCGGTTTCACCCCTCCACTTT.

The chain carries TRBV7-9 and TRBJ2-1, with TRBD2 as a possible D gene (6 bases). The CDR3 spans 13 residues. Germline CDR1 and CDR2: SEHNR and FQNEAQ (reference sequence). V lost 5 bases to trimming and J lost 7 bases, with 12 bases between them. As DNA, the CDR3 is TGTGCCAGCAGCCCCGGGGCGGGGAATGAGCAGTTCTTC. As protein: CASSPGAGNEQFF. The whole variable domain, filled in from reference TRBV7-9 and TRBJ2-1, reads DTGVSQNPRHKITKRGQNVTFRCDPISEHNRLYWYRQTLGQGPEFLTYFQNEAQLEKSRLLSDRFSAERPKGSFSTLEIQRTEQGDSAMYLCASSPGAGNEQFFGPGTRLTVL.

V usage is TRBV7-7 and J usage is TRBJ2-5, with 8 bases lining up with TRBD2. The V gene end was trimmed by 1 base and the J gene end by 0 bases; junction bases not matched to a gene: 1. The CDR3 covers 15 residues. Per germline, CDR1 SSHAT and CDR2 FNYEAQ (reference sequence). The CDR3 coding sequence is TGTGCCAGCAGCTTAGGCGGGGGGCACCAAGAGACCCAGTACTTC. Protein product: CASSLGGGHQETQYF.

This chain uses TRBV12-3 or TRBV12-4 with TRBJ1-1; unclear D gene. The CDR3 is 11 amino acids. V lost 3 bases and J 2 bases, leaving 1 base between the germline ends. The CDR3 region has the DNA TGTGCCAGCAGTTTCAACACTGAAGCTTTCTTT. This sequence encodes CASSFNTEAFF.

The chain links TRBV5-1 to TRBJ1-1; 8 bases are shared with TRBD1. The CDR3 runs 15 residues. In germline, CDR1 is SGHRS, CDR2 YFSETQ. V shed 4 bases, J shed 4 bases, and the junction held 9 bases outside the gene matches. CDR3 bases: TGCGCCAGCAGCACGACAGGGGCAATGAGCACTGAAGCTTTCTTT. Amino acid sequence: CASSTTGAMSTEAFF. The entire variable domain, with the rest obtained from reference TRBV5-1 and TRBJ1-1, is as follows: KAGVTQTPRYLIKTRGQQVTLSCSPISGHRSVSWYQQTPGQGLQFLFEYFSETQRNKGNFPGRFSGRQFSNSRSEMNVSTLELGDSALYLCASSTTGAMSTEAFFGQGTRLTVV.

This clonotype was counted many times. J is TRBJ2-1 and V is TRBV7-6, with 16 positions matching TRBD2. The CDR3 sequence is 18 residues long. Germline trimming cut 3 bases from V and 5 bases from J; bases unmatched to any gene: 7. The germline CDR1 and CDR2 sequences are SGHVS and FNYEAQ. As DNA, the CDR3 is TGTGCCAGCAGCTTGGTGGGACTAGCGGGGGGGAGAGACAATGAGCAGTTCTTC. It is translated as CASSLVGLAGGRDNEQFF.

The genes are TRBV24-1 and TRBJ2-3, with 8 bases that match TRBD1. V gave up 2 bases and J gave up 1 base; unmatched junction bases: 1. This CDR3 region has 15 residues. Germline CDR1 reads KGHDR; CDR2 reads SFDVKD. This CDR3 reads CATSDSTGGTDTQYF. As DNA, the CDR3 is TGTGCCACCAGTGATTCGACAGGGGGCACAGATACGCAGTATTTT.

This clonotype has more than one count but fewer than ten. The chain couples TRBV29-1 to TRBJ1-2, with 7 bases matching TRBD1. V shed 8 bases and J 6 bases; nucleotides not matched to a gene: 6. From germline, CDR1 is SQVTM and CDR2 ANQGSEA. The length of the CDR3 is 11 residues. CDR3 nucleotide sequence: TGCAGCACGGACAGGAGGGATGGCTACACCTTC. Protein product: CSTDRRDGYTF.

This clonotype was seen ten or more times. V gene TRBV4-1 combines with J gene TRBJ2-4; 7 nucleotides agree with TRBD1. The CDR3 totals 16 residues. After removal of 1 base from V and 1 base from J, the junction contained 4 bases not matched to a gene. In germline, CDR1 is MGHRA, CDR2 YSYEKL. In DNA form, the CDR3 reads TGCGCCAGCAGCCAAGGCCTGGGACAGGCCAAAAACATTCAGTACTTC. Protein: CASSQGLGQAKNIQYF.

V gene TRBV12-3 or TRBV12-4 combines with J gene TRBJ1-1; TRBD1 agrees at 9 bases. The CDR3 covers 12 residues. V lost 8 bases and J lost 7; bases outside the gene matches: 5. CDR3 in DNA: TGTGCCAGCCAGGACAGGGGTAATGAAGCTTTCTTT. This codes for CASQDRGNEAFF.

The V call is TRBV10-3, the J call TRBJ2-6, with TRBD2 identical over 8 bases. The CDR3 has 19 residues. Germline assignment: CDR1 ENHRY and CDR2 SYGVKD. V dropped 3 bases and J dropped 0; count of bases not matched to a gene: 10. The CDR3 sequence is CAISDPGLVGPSGANVLTF. CDR3 bases: TGTGCCATCAGTGACCCGGGACTAGTAGGGCCCTCTGGGGCCAACGTCCTGACTTTC.

The sample holds a few counts of this clonotype. The chain joins TRBV4-3 to TRBJ1-2; TRBD1 is a possible D gene (6 bases). Germline V CDR1 and CDR2: LGHNA, YSLEER. This CDR3 region has 16 residues. V was clipped by 4 bases and J by 3 bases, with 18 bases between them. The CDR3 sequence is CASSLAGRGSDYGYTF. The CDR3, as DNA: TGCGCCAGCAGCCTTGCCGGCAGGGGCAGCGACTATGGCTACACCTTC.

V gene TRBV7-2 combines with J gene TRBJ2-3, with D perhaps matching TRBD1 (6 bases). Germline V CDR1 and CDR2: SGHTA, FQGNSA. V gave up 1 base and J gave up 2 bases, with 10 bases separating them. The CDR3 totals 15 residues. CDR3 region: CASSLGQGHTDTQYF. The CDR3 bases are TGTGCCAGCAGCTTAGGCCAGGGGCACACAGATACGCAGTATTTT. The full variable domain, its missing parts supplied by reference TRBV7-2 and TRBJ2-3, is GAGVSQSPSNKVTEKGKDVELRCDPISGHTALYWYRQSLGQGLEFLIYFQGNSAPDKSGLPSDRFSAERTGGSVSTLTIQRTQQEDSAVYLCASSLGQGHTDTQYFGPGTRLTVL.

The sample holds a few counts of this clonotype. The CDR3 DNA is TGTGCCAGCAGCCCGACAGGGCGGAGGAACGAGCAGTACTTC. Translating gives CASSPTGRRNEQYF. V usage is TRBV7-9 and J usage is TRBJ2-7; 7 nucleotides align to TRBD1. The germline V gene has CDR1 SEHNR and CDR2 FQNEAQ (reference sequence). With 5 bases clipped from V and 5 bases from J, the junction kept 9 bases outside the gene matches. The CDR3 covers 14 residues.

This clonotype came up a few times. The CDR3 region has the DNA TGCGCCAGCAGCCCTTGGACCGGGGACACTGAAGCTTTCTTT. This codes for CASSPWTGDTEAFF. This rearrangement joins TRBV5-1 to TRBJ1-1; no clear D. CDR1 and CDR2 from the germline V gene are SGHRS and YFSETQ. V was pared by 4 bases and J by 3 bases, with 13 bases between. This CDR3 is built from 14 residues.

This clonotype showed up just a few times. CDR3 residues: CATRDRGNTGELFF. In nucleotides, the CDR3 is TGTGCCACCCGAGACAGGGGGAACACCGGGGAGCTGTTTTTT. The chain joins TRBV15 to TRBJ2-2; 8 bases fit TRBD1. The CDR3 totals 14 residues. CDR1 and CDR2 from the germline V gene are LNHNV and YYDKDF (reference sequence). V lost 8 bases to trimming and J lost 1 base; unmatched junction nucleotides: 3.

The chain joins TRBV12-3 or TRBV12-4 to TRBJ2-5; 8 bases agree with TRBD2. The CDR3 spans 15 residues. V dropped 11 bases and J dropped 3; count of bases not matched to a gene: 14. The CDR3 DNA is TGTGCCTCCTTAGGCCGCCCGGGGGGGGAAGAGACCCAGTACTTC. It translates to CASLGRPGGEETQYF.